These T cell receptor beta chains were read from a single sample in a study of blood T cell repertoires in COVID-19. TCRdb's copy holds only in-frame clones and misses some; the assay was immunoSEQ multiplex PCR. The table records 150,000 to 200,000 clones, 80% to 90% of them present only once. Source material: peripheral blood. Every receptor here comes from a man aged 55 to 70 with acute or convalescent COVID-19. Both conserved end residues are part of each CDR3. A D gene is named only where the DNA matches it firmly. Expanded clones are given a class, and other clones once, few, many or no size at all.

CDR3nt,CDR3aa,v_gene,abundance,j_gene,d_gene
TGTGCCTGGAGTGTAGAGTTGTATTTGGCGGCTGGGGCCAACGTCCTGACTTTC,CAWSVELYLAAGANVLTF,TRBV30,NA,TRBJ2-6,NA
TGTGCCAGTACAGCGAGGGGGTCCTCGCGCAACTATGGCTACACCTTC,CASTARGSSRNYGYTF,TRBV19,NA,TRBJ1-2,NA
TGCGCCTCGACAGGGACAGGGGTCGACGAGCAGTACTTC,CASTGTGVDEQYF,TRBV10-2,NA,TRBJ2-7,TRBD1
TGTGCCACCAACTCGGGGCGCGGGGACACTGAAGCTTTCTTT,CATNSGRGDTEAFF,TRBV28,few,TRBJ1-1,NA
TGTGCCAGTAGCCTCGGGGTGGCGGACCAAGAGACCCAGTACTTC,CASSLGVADQETQYF,TRBV19,NA,TRBJ2-5,NA
TGTGCCAGCAGCGTATTAGCGGGTAGCGAGCAGTACTTC,CASSVLAGSEQYF,TRBV11-3,NA,TRBJ2-7,TRBD2
TGTGCCAGTAACCAAAGGACAGGTTCTTCCTACGAGCAGTACTTC,CASNQRTGSSYEQYF,TRBV19,NA,TRBJ2-7,TRBD1
TGTGCCAGCAGTGAAACCCAACAGGGAACCTACGAGCAGTACTTC,CASSETQQGTYEQYF,TRBV25-1,NA,TRBJ2-7,NA
TGTGCCAGCAGTGACAGGGCGGGAGAGCAGTACTTC,CASSDRAGEQYF,TRBV2,NA,TRBJ2-7,NA
TGCGCCAGCAGCTCAGGGGTATGGACAGATACGCAGTATTTT,CASSSGVWTDTQYF,TRBV5-1,NA,TRBJ2-3,NA
TGCAGCGCAGAGACTAGCGGGGGTTCCGGGGAGCTGTTTTTT,CSAETSGGSGELFF,TRBV29-1,NA,TRBJ2-2,TRBD2
TGCGCCAGCAGGACTAGCGGGACTTACAATGAGCAGTTCTTC,CASRTSGTYNEQFF,TRBV5-1,NA,TRBJ2-1,TRBD2
TGTGCCACCGGGTCCGGAGCCGGGACCCAGTACTTC,CATGSGAGTQYF,TRBV19,NA,TRBJ2-5,NA
TGTGCCAGCAGTTTCCGGACTAGCACCGGGGAGCTGTTTTTT,CASSFRTSTGELFF,TRBV27,NA,TRBJ2-2,TRBD2
TGCGCCAGCAGCCCTGACAGCAACTATGGCTACACCTTC,CASSPDSNYGYTF,TRBV5-1,few,TRBJ1-2,NA
TGTGCCAGCAGCGTAGACCCAGGCAACTATGGCTACACCTTC,CASSVDPGNYGYTF,TRBV9,once,TRBJ1-2,NA
TGCGCCAGCAGCCCTAAGCGGAGTGGGGAGCAGTTCTTC,CASSPKRSGEQFF,TRBV10-1,NA,TRBJ2-1,NA
TGTGCCACCCAGGGATTGGGCCAGCCCCAGCATTTT,CATQGLGQPQHF,TRBV19,NA,TRBJ1-5,NA
TGTGCCAGCAGTGTCCAATATGGCTACACCTTC,CASSVQYGYTF,TRBV2,NA,TRBJ1-2,NA
TGTGCCAGCTCGACATCTAACTATGGCTACACCTTC,CASSTSNYGYTF,TRBV2,NA,TRBJ1-2,NA
TGTGCCAGCAGCCTCACAGGGGGCAGTCAGCCCCAGCATTTT,CASSLTGGSQPQHF,TRBV6-5,NA,TRBJ1-5,TRBD1
TGTGCCAGCAGTTACTCCCAGCGGAGCTACGAGCAGTACTTC,CASSYSQRSYEQYF,TRBV6-5,NA,TRBJ2-7,NA
TGTGCCAGCAGTTACTCGTCGCCGGGGAGCACAGATACGCAGTATTTT,CASSYSSPGSTDTQYF,TRBV6-5,NA,TRBJ2-3,NA
TGTGCCAGCAGCCGGGACAGGGTAGATGAAAAACTGTTTTTT,CASSRDRVDEKLFF,TRBV4-2,NA,TRBJ1-4,TRBD1
TGTGCCAGCAGCTTAGGGAGAGGTATAGGGGACAGGCTCTACAATGAGCAGTTCTTC,CASSLGRGIGDRLYNEQFF,TRBV11-2,NA,TRBJ2-1,TRBD1
TGTGCCAGCAGCTACCGGGACAGGGGCTCACCCCTCCACTTT,CASSYRDRGSPLHF,TRBV11-2,NA,TRBJ1-6,TRBD1
TGTGCCAGCAGAGAACAGGGGTCCTATAATTCACCCCTCCACTTT,CASREQGSYNSPLHF,TRBV28,NA,TRBJ1-6,TRBD1
TGTGCCAGCAGTTTACCGGGACAGCAATCCTACGAGCAGTACTTC,CASSLPGQQSYEQYF,TRBV28,once,TRBJ2-7,TRBD1
TGTGCCTGGAGCCATTATGTCGGGGGGACGGGGGCTAGCAATCAGCCCCAGCATTTT,CAWSHYVGGTGASNQPQHF,TRBV30,once,TRBJ1-5,NA
TGTGCCAGCAGTCCCGGACTAGCGGGAACGAACACCGGGGAGCTGTTTTTT,CASSPGLAGTNTGELFF,TRBV5-4,few,TRBJ2-2,TRBD2
TGTGCCAGCAGCCCCCGAGGGGGCCTAGGGGCCAACACCATATATTTT,CASSPRGGLGANTIYF,TRBV11-2,NA,TRBJ1-3,TRBD1
TGCGCCAGCAGCTCCAACGGCGGAGCTGGAAACACCATATATTTT,CASSSNGGAGNTIYF,TRBV5-1,NA,TRBJ1-3,NA
TGTGCCAGCAGACCAACCGGGACAGGGAGCAATGGCTACACCTTC,CASRPTGTGSNGYTF,TRBV6-5,NA,TRBJ1-2,TRBD1
TGTGCCAGCAGCTTAGACCTGGGCTTCTATGGCTACACCTTC,CASSLDLGFYGYTF,TRBV11-1,NA,TRBJ1-2,NA
TGTGCCACCAGTGGTTACGGGGACAAATCTTCCAATCAGCCCCAGCATTTT,CATSGYGDKSSNQPQHF,TRBV24-1,NA,TRBJ1-5,NA
TGTGCCAGCAGCCCGTGGGACATCCACACTGAAGCTTTCTTT,CASSPWDIHTEAFF,TRBV5-5,few,TRBJ1-1,NA
TGTGCCAGCACCATCCCGGGGAGCACTGAAGCTTTCTTT,CASTIPGSTEAFF,TRBV28,once,TRBJ1-1,NA
TGTGCCAGCAGCTTAAGGGTAGACAAATATGCTCTGCACTTC,CASSLRVDKYALHF,TRBV7-3,NA,TRBJ2-7,NA